This TCR beta chain was sequenced in a study of cytomegalovirus exposure and HLA in healthy donors. Losses at the gene ends were 3 bases for V and 2 bases for J; bases not matched to a gene: 4. The length of the CDR3 is 14 residues. CDR1 is SEHNR and CDR2 is FQNEAQ in the germline V gene (reference sequence). Study conclusions and caveats: TCR beta V- and J-gene trimming was later associated with a missense DCLRE1C variant. In a later analysis, HLA-associated beta chains showed higher expansion and lower generation probabilities than comparable chains.

Remarks on this clone: Its antigen remains unidentified.

The PCR used 60 Vbeta and 13 Jbeta primers. Sequencing used immunoSEQ multiplex PCR; TCRdb keeps in-frame clones, though not all of them. The table has 200,000 to 250,000 clones, around 76% seen once. The rearrangement links TRBV7-9 to TRBJ2-7, with 7 bases aligning to TRBD1. Sample: PBMCs. The TCR sequence derives from a man between 18 and 35 years old in good health and CMV-seronegative. The CDR3 sequence is CASSFGDRPYEQYF. The CDR3 bases are TGTGCCAGCAGCTTTGGGGACAGACCCTACGAGCAGTACTTC.